The TCR beta chain under discussion was sequenced for a study of T-cell memory formation after mild COVID-19. General study results and limits: Pre-infection memory carried some responding clones, suggesting that cross-reactive memory joined. Unconfirmed was the SARS-CoV-2 specificity of second-wave clones that peaked on day 37. Clones that contracted from day 15 to 85 were balanced CD4/CD8, while later expanders leaned CD4+.

The CDR3 spans 14 residues. V dropped 4 bases and J dropped 6; count of bases not matched to a gene: 6. Germline values: CDR1 SGHKS, CDR2 YYEKEE (reference sequence). Constant-segment-primed 5'RACE gave TCR alpha and TCR beta cDNA libraries with sample barcodes and UMIs. From the 5' RACE reads, TCRdb called clonotypes with MiXCR, one entry per CDR3 protein. The table shows hundreds of thousands of distinct CDR3 sequences, with 15% to 20% occurring only once. The table lists this clonotype with many counts. As yet, its antigen is unknown. V is TRBV5-5 and J is TRBJ2-2; 7 nucleotides match TRBD1. The receptor was isolated from an adult woman who had mild COVID-19 (a few samples of this study predate the infection). Cell type and time point are not known. Sequencing used PBMCs or a T cell subset sorted from them (not recorded which). The CDR3 region has the DNA TGTGCCAGCAGCCAAAACAGGGGCGCCGGGGAGCTGTTTTTT. It is translated as CASSQNRGAGELFF. The full variable domain, rest sourced from reference TRBV5-5 and TRBJ2-2, is DAGVTQSPTHLIKTRGQQVTLRCSPISGHKSVSWYQQVLGQGPQFIFQYYEKEERGRGNFPDRFSARQFPNYSSELNVNALLLGDSALYLCASSQNRGAGELFFGEGSRLTVL.